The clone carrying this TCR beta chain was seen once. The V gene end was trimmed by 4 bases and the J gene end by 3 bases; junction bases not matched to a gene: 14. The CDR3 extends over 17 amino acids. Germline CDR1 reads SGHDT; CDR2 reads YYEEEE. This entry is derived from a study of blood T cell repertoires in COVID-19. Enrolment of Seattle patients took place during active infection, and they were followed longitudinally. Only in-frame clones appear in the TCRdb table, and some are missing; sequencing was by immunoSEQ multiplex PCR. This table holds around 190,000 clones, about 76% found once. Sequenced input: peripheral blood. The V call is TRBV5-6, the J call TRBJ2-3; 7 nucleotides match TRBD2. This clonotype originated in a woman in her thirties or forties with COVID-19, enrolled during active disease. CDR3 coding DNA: TGTGCCAGCAGCCTTTACCTCGCGGGACTACGAACAGATACGCAGTATTTT. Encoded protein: CASSLYLAGLRTDTQYF. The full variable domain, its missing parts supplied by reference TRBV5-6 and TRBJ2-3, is DAGVTQSPTHLIKTRGQQVTLRCSPKSGHDTVSWYQQALGQGPQFIFQYYEEEERQRGNFPDRFSGHQFPNYSSELNVNALLLGDSALYLCASSLYLAGLRTDTQYFGPGTRLTVL.